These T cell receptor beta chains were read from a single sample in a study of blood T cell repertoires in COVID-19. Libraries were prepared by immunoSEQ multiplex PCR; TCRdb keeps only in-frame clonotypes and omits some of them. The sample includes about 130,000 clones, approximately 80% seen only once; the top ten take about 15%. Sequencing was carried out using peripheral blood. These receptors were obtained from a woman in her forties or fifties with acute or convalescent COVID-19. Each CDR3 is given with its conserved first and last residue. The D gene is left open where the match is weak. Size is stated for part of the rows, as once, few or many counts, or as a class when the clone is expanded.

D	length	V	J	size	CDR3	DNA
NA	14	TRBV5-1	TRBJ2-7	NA	CASSLDPGSYEQYF	TGCGCCAGCAGCTTGGATCCGGGTTCCTACGAGCAGTACTTC
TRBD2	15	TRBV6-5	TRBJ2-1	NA	CASSWTSGGYNEQFF	TGTGCCAGCAGTTGGACTAGCGGGGGCTACAATGAGCAGTTCTTC
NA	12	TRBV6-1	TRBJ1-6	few	CASSEAVSLNHF	TGTGCCAGCAGTGAAGCGGTCTCACTGAACCACTTT
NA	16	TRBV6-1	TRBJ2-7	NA	CASSDTGIWGSYEQYF	TGTGCCAGCAGTGATACCGGGATCTGGGGCTCCTACGAGCAGTACTTC
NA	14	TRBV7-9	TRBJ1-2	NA	CASSFRQTNYGYTF	TGTGCCAGCAGCTTTCGACAGACCAACTATGGCTACACCTTC
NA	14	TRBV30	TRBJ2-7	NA	CAWSVGGNSYEQYF	TGTGCCTGGAGTGTAGGAGGGAATTCCTACGAGCAGTACTTC
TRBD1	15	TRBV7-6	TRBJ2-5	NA	CASSLAQTGRETQYF	TGTGCCAGCAGCTTAGCGCAGACAGGGCGAGAGACCCAGTACTTC
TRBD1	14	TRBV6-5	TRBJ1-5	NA	CASKIDRDNQPQHF	TGTGCCAGCAAAATAGACAGGGATAATCAGCCCCAGCATTTT
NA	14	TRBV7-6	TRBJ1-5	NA	CASSLGDKNQPQHF	TGTGCCAGCAGTTTAGGGGACAAAAATCAGCCCCAGCATTTT
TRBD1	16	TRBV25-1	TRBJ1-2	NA	CASRETGTGVGDGYTF	TGTGCCAGCAGGGAGACCGGGACAGGGGTGGGAGATGGCTACACCTTC
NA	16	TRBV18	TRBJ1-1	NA	CASSPWEALMNTEAFF	TGTGCCAGCTCACCTTGGGAGGCCCTCATGAACACTGAAGCTTTCTTT
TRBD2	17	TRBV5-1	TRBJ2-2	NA	CASSLSLAGASTGELFF	TGCGCCAGCAGCTTGAGTCTAGCGGGGGCGTCCACCGGGGAGCTGTTTTTT
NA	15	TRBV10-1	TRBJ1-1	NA	CASSGLRTGSPEAFF	TGCGCCAGCAGTGGATTACGAACCGGGAGCCCTGAAGCTTTCTTT
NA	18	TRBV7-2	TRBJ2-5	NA	CASSLSDRTRISDETQYF	TGTGCCAGCAGCTTATCCGACAGGACAAGAATATCAGATGAGACCCAGTACTTC
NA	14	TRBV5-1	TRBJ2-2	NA	CASSMTAFTGELFF	TGCGCCAGCAGCATGACAGCTTTCACCGGGGAGCTGTTTTTT
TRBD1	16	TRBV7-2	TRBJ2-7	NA	CASSLAVGQGSYEQYF	TGTGCCAGCAGCTTAGCGGTGGGACAGGGGTCCTACGAGCAGTACTTC
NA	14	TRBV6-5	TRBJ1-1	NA	CASSSGTLNTEAFF	TGTGCCAGCAGTTCCGGGACATTGAACACTGAAGCTTTCTTT
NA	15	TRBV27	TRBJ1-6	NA	CASSTRWGVYSPLHF	TGTGCCAGCAGCACTAGGTGGGGGGTGTATTCACCCCTCCACTTT
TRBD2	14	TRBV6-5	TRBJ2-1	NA	CASSYEGGGARQFF	TGTGCCAGCAGTTACGAGGGCGGGGGGGCTAGGCAGTTCTTC
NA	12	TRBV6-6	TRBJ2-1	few	CASSYSSVEQFF	TGTGCCAGCAGTTACTCGAGTGTCGAGCAGTTCTTC
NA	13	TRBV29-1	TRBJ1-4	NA	CSVEDGAGEKLFF	TGCAGCGTTGAAGATGGGGCAGGCGAAAAACTGTTTTTT
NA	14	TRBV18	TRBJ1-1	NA	CASSPGSQNTEAFF	TGTGCCAGCTCACCCGGTAGCCAGAACACTGAAGCTTTCTTT
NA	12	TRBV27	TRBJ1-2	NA	CASSGDGYGYTF	TGTGCCAGCAGTGGAGACGGCTATGGCTACACCTTC
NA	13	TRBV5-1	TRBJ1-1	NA	CASSLSTETEAFF	TGCGCCAGCAGCTTGTCGACAGAAACTGAAGCTTTCTTT
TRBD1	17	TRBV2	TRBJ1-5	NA	CASRVGGGGYSNQPQHF	TGTGCCAGCAGAGTTGGAGGGGGCGGGTATAGCAATCAGCCCCAGCATTTT
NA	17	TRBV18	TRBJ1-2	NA	CASSPTNTGRANYGYTF	TGTGCCAGCTCGCCAACGAACACAGGGCGGGCGAACTATGGCTACACCTTC
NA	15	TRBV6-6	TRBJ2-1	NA	CASSFRAGRYNEQFF	TGTGCCAGCAGTTTTAGGGCGGGGAGATACAATGAGCAGTTCTTC
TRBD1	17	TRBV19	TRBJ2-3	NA	CASNQRVQGAATDTQYF	TGTGCCAGTAACCAGAGGGTTCAGGGGGCGGCCACAGATACGCAGTATTTT
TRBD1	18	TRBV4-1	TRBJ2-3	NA	CASSQDLKGARNGGTQYF	TGCGCCAGCAGCCAAGATCTAAAGGGGGCCCGCAACGGTGGTACGCAGTATTTT
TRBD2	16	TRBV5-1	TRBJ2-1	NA	CASSLGIRGGSNEQFF	TGCGCCAGCAGTTTGGGTATCCGGGGGGGATCTAATGAGCAGTTCTTC
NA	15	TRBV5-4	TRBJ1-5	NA	CASSFGGGNNQPQHF	TGTGCCAGCAGCTTTGGGGGGGGGAACAATCAGCCCCAGCATTTT
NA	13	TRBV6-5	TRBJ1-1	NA	CASRHGTDTEAFF	TGTGCCAGCAGGCACGGAACAGACACTGAAGCTTTCTTT
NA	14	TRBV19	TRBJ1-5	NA	CASETPGSNQPQHF	TGTGCCAGCGAAACACCAGGGAGCAATCAGCCCCAGCATTTT
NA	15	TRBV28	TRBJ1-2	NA	CASSPSTTTGYGYTF	TGTGCCAGCAGTCCCAGCACTACAACAGGCTATGGCTACACCTTC
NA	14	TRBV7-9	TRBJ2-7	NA	CASSLSLGSYEQYF	TGTGCCAGCAGCCTGAGCCTCGGGTCCTACGAGCAGTACTTC
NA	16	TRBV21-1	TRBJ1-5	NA	CASSKRQGSGAQPQHF	TGTGCCAGCAGCAAAAGGCAGGGCTCGGGCGCTCAGCCCCAGCATTTT
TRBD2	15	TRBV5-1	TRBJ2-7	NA	CASSPGTSGVYEQYF	TGCGCCAGCAGCCCTGGGACTAGCGGGGTCTACGAGCAGTACTTC
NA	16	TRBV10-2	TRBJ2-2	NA	CAVRGVTGSRTGELFF	TGCGCCGTCAGAGGGGTCACAGGGAGTCGGACCGGGGAGCTGTTTTTT
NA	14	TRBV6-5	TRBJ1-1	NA	CASRDRRRNTEAFF	TGTGCCAGTAGAGACAGACGAAGGAACACTGAAGCTTTCTTT
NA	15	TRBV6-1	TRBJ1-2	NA	CASSDRQGKNYGYTF	TGTGCCAGCAGTGATAGGCAGGGTAAAAACTATGGCTACACCTTC
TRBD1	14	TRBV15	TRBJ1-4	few	CATSIRQGGEKLFF	TGTGCCACCAGCATAAGACAGGGCGGTGAAAAACTGTTTTTT
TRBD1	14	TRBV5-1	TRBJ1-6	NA	CASSTGEDNSPLHF	TGCGCCAGCAGCACAGGGGAGGATAATTCACCCCTCCACTTT
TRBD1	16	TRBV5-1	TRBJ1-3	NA	CASSLGDSFVGNTIYF	TGCGCCAGCAGCTTGGGGGACAGCTTTGTTGGAAACACCATATATTTT
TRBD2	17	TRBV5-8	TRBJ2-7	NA	CASSHQPWGRGGYEQYF	TGTGCCAGCAGCCACCAGCCGTGGGGGAGGGGCGGGTACGAGCAGTACTTC
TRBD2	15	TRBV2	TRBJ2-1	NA	CASSQGPAGTNEQFF	TGTGCCAGCAGCCAGGGACCAGCGGGGACGAATGAGCAGTTCTTC
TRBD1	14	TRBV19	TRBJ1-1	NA	CASTDGQGNTEAFF	TGTGCCAGTACCGATGGACAGGGCAACACTGAAGCTTTCTTT
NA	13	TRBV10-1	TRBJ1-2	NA	CASSETGNYGYTF	TGCGCCAGCAGTGAGACGGGGAACTATGGCTACACCTTC
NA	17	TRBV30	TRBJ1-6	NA	CAWSGERTGIYNSPLHF	TGTGCCTGGAGTGGAGAGCGAACCGGGATTTATAATTCACCCCTCCACTTT
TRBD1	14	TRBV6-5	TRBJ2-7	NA	CATETGTGVEEQYF	TGTGCCACCGAGACCGGGACAGGGGTTGAGGAGCAGTACTTC
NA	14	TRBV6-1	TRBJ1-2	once	CASSEQTKGHGYTF	TGTGCCAGCAGTGAACAGACCAAGGGGCATGGCTACACCTTC
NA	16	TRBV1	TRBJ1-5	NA	CTSSPHQGESNQPQHF	TGCACCAGCAGCCCGCATCAAGGGGAAAGCAATCAGCCCCAGCATTTT
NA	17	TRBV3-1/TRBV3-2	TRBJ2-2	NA	CASSQEFKGANTGELFF	TGTGCCAGCAGCCAAGAGTTCAAGGGAGCGAACACCGGGGAGCTGTTTTTT
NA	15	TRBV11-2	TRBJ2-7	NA	CASSWGGDTHYEQYF	TGTGCCAGCAGCTGGGGGGGGGACACCCACTACGAGCAGTACTTC
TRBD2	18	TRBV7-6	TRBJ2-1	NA	CASSPMKLAGSSYNEQFF	TGTGCCAGCAGCCCGATGAAACTAGCGGGGAGCTCCTACAATGAGCAGTTCTTC
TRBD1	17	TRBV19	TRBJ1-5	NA	CASSIDSTGPLGQPQHF	TGTGCCAGTAGTATAGATTCGACAGGGCCTTTGGGTCAGCCCCAGCATTTT
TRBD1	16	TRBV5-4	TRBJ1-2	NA	CASSPPPGQGIYGYTF	TGTGCCAGCAGCCCTCCCCCGGGACAGGGGATCTATGGCTACACCTTC